This T cell receptor (beta chain) was obtained from a study of cytomegalovirus exposure and HLA in healthy donors. This PCR relied on a set of 60 Vbeta primers and 13 Jbeta primers. The data were produced by immunoSEQ multiplex PCR, yet TCRdb's version contains in-frame clones alone and is incomplete. The sample has approximately 110,000 clones, about three quarters seen once. Trimming shortened V by 7 bases and J by 1 base, and 7 bases separated the two germline ends. The germline gives CDR1 LNHDA, CDR2 SQIVND (reference sequence). The CDR3 sequence is 12 residues long. This chain joins TRBV19 and TRBJ1-2; possibly TRBD1 for D (5 bases). This TCR was sampled from a woman aged 60-75 years in good health and CMV-seropositive. Sequences were obtained from PBMCs. CDR3 nucleotides: TGTGCCAGTATGGGGCATAACTATGGCTACACCTTC. As protein: CASMGHNYGYTF.